These T cell receptor beta chains were read from a single sample in a study of T cells in localized non-small cell lung cancer. Assay used: immunoSEQ multiplex PCR; TCRdb lists only in-frame clones, some missing. Seen here are around 20,000 clones, approximately 91% observed once, and the top ten hold over 7.5%. The sequences come from peripheral blood, collected before any cancer treatment. The receptors here all came from a man aged 40 to 70 with stage I lung adenocarcinoma. Both conserved end residues are part of each CDR3. Fields, in order: clone size, D gene, J gene, V gene, CDR3 DNA, CDR3 protein. A D gene is named only where the DNA matches it firmly. Some rows have no size entry. The others give once, few or many, or a class for an expanded clone.

clone size: -; D gene: -; J gene: TRBJ1-4; V gene: TRBV28; CDR3 DNA: TGTGCCAGCAGTAACCAGGGAGAAAAACTGTTTTTT; CDR3 protein: CASSNQGEKLFF
clone size: few; D gene: -; J gene: TRBJ1-2; V gene: TRBV29-1; CDR3 DNA: TGCAGCGTTGGGCAGGGCTATGGCTACACCTTC; CDR3 protein: CSVGQGYGYTF
clone size: -; D gene: TRBD1; J gene: TRBJ1-2; V gene: TRBV6-5; CDR3 DNA: TGTGCCAGCAGTTACACGACAGGGCGCGGCTACACCTTC; CDR3 protein: CASSYTTGRGYTF
clone size: -; D gene: -; J gene: TRBJ1-2; V gene: TRBV5-4; CDR3 DNA: TGTGCCAGCAGCCAAGAAGGGGCCGGAGCGAATGGCTACACCTTC; CDR3 protein: CASSQEGAGANGYTF
clone size: -; D gene: -; J gene: TRBJ2-2; V gene: TRBV11-1; CDR3 DNA: TGTGCCAGCAGCTTAAACAGGAGAAACACCGGGGAGCTGTTTTTT; CDR3 protein: CASSLNRRNTGELFF
clone size: -; D gene: -; J gene: TRBJ1-6; V gene: TRBV7-8; CDR3 DNA: TGTGCCAGCAGCGCAAGTAATTCACCCCTCCACTTT; CDR3 protein: CASSASNSPLHF
clone size: once; D gene: TRBD1; J gene: TRBJ1-6; V gene: TRBV2; CDR3 DNA: TGTGCCAGCAGTCAGACAGGGCAGAATTCACCCCTCCACTTT; CDR3 protein: CASSQTGQNSPLHF
clone size: -; D gene: TRBD2; J gene: TRBJ2-1; V gene: TRBV29-1; CDR3 DNA: TGCAGCGTTCGACTAGCGGCTAACTACAATGAGCAGTTCTTC; CDR3 protein: CSVRLAANYNEQFF
clone size: -; D gene: TRBD2; J gene: TRBJ2-7; V gene: TRBV14; CDR3 DNA: TGTGCCAGCAGCCGCTCCAGCGGGGGGAACTACGAGCAGTACTTC; CDR3 protein: CASSRSSGGNYEQYF
clone size: -; D gene: -; J gene: TRBJ1-3; V gene: TRBV6-5; CDR3 DNA: TGTGCCAGCGCTTCTAACGGAGTCTCTGGAAACACCATATATTTT; CDR3 protein: CASASNGVSGNTIYF
clone size: -; D gene: TRBD1; J gene: TRBJ1-5; V gene: TRBV11-2; CDR3 DNA: TGTGCCAGCAGCTTGGGGACAGGCGGTCAGCCCCAGCATTTT; CDR3 protein: CASSLGTGGQPQHF
clone size: few; D gene: -; J gene: TRBJ1-5; V gene: TRBV19; CDR3 DNA: TGTGCCAGTAGCACGTACGATCAGCCCCAGCATTTT; CDR3 protein: CASSTYDQPQHF